These 26 T cell receptor beta chains came from one sample sequenced in a study of graft-versus-host responses after intestinal transplantation. TCRdb keeps only in-frame clones here, not all; method: immunoSEQ multiplex PCR. This table holds 96,000 or so clones, about 94% found once. No antigen has been identified for these receptors. Here the sequenced sample was unstimulated CD4+ T cells sorted from spleen or lymph node cells, taken before intestinal transplant. These receptors were obtained from a human donor who received an intestinal transplant.

In DNA, the CDR3 is TGTGCCACAGGGTCTATAGGGTCGTTGAATGAGCAGTTCTTC. Amino acids: CATGSIGSLNEQFF. The J gene is TRBJ2-1, the V gene TRBV10-3; D may be TRBD1 (5 bases). CDR1 and CDR2 from the germline V gene are ENHRY and SYGVKD. The V end was cut by 10 bases, the J end by 7 bases, with 20 bases between. This CDR3 contains 14 residues.

The J gene is TRBJ2-1, the V gene TRBV5-1; 13 nucleotides line up with TRBD2. Germline V lookup: CDR1 SGHRS, CDR2 YFSETQ. Trimming removed 4 bases from V and 5 bases from J; junction bases left unmatched: 3. CDR3 length: 15 amino acids. CDR3 nucleotide sequence: TGCGCCAGCAGCCACGGACTAGCGGGGGACAATGAGCAGTTCTTC. Its translation is CASSHGLAGDNEQFF. Variable domain in full (rest from reference TRBV5-1 and TRBJ2-1): KAGVTQTPRYLIKTRGQQVTLSCSPISGHRSVSWYQQTPGQGLQFLFEYFSETQRNKGNFPGRFSGRQFSNSRSEMNVSTLELGDSALYLCASSHGLAGDNEQFFGPGTRLTVL.

The rearrangement joins TRBV10-1 to TRBJ2-5; possible D gene TRBD2, 5 bases. CDR1 and CDR2 (germline): WNHNN, SYGVQD (reference sequence). Trimming removed 0 bases from V and 0 bases from J, with 17 bases in between. CDR3 length: 18 residues. CDR3 sequence reads: CASSESGEGDKYQETQYF. Written as DNA, the CDR3 is TGCGCCAGCAGTGAGTCAGGAGAGGGAGACAAGTACCAAGAGACCCAGTACTTC.

The chain employs TRBV5-1 and TRBJ2-3; TRBD2 aligns across 9 bases. The ends lost 3 bases at V and 0 bases at J; junction bases unmatched: 2. This CDR3 has 15 amino acids. Per the germline V gene, CDR1 is SGHRS and CDR2 is YFSETQ. CDR3 loop: CASSSLAGSTDTQYF. CDR3 bases: TGCGCCAGCAGCTCCCTAGCGGGGAGCACAGATACGCAGTATTTT.

The V gene is TRBV4-1, the J gene TRBJ2-3, with D hard to call. This CDR3 has 17 residues. Germline loops: CDR1 MGHRA, CDR2 YSYEKL. V was cut by 0 bases and J by 6 bases, with 19 bases left in between. The CDR3 DNA reads as TGCGCCAGCAGCCAAGACCCGAACAGATGGGCCGTGGATACGCAGTATTTT. Protein: CASSQDPNRWAVDTQYF.

The CDR3 bases are TGCGCCAGCAGCTTGCTTTCTCCCCCTAGCACAGATACGCAGTATTTT. Encoded protein: CASSLLSPPSTDTQYF. The chain recombines TRBV5-1 with TRBJ2-3, with D unresolved. Germline CDR1 SGHRS, CDR2 YFSETQ. Trimming stripped 1 base from V and 0 bases from J, with 12 bases between. The CDR3 extends over 16 amino acids. Using reference TRBV5-1 and TRBJ2-3 for the parts outside the CDR3, the full variable domain is KAGVTQTPRYLIKTRGQQVTLSCSPISGHRSVSWYQQTPGQGLQFLFEYFSETQRNKGNFPGRFSGRQFSNSRSEMNVSTLELGDSALYLCASSLLSPPSTDTQYFGPGTRLTVL.

In this sample, this clone turned up once. The chain recombines TRBV5-1 with TRBJ1-2, with 7 bases matching TRBD1. Trimming cost V 0 bases and J 3 bases; bases outside gene matches: 2. CDR1 is SGHRS, CDR2 YFSETQ, per germline. The CDR3 is 14 amino acids. The CDR3 spells CASSLGGTDYGYTF. CDR3 sequence (DNA): TGCGCCAGCAGCTTGGGAGGGACAGACTATGGCTACACCTTC.

The chain combines TRBV2 with TRBJ2-7; D is perhaps TRBD1 (6 bases). The CDR3 loop spans 14 amino acids. The V end was cut by 6 bases, the J end by 3 bases, with 15 bases between. CDR1 and CDR2 (germline): SNHLY, FYNNEI. Here the CDR3 DNA reads TGTGCCAGCAGCAAACAGGGTTCCAACTACGAGCAGTACTTC. Translated: CASSKQGSNYEQYF.

The chain employs TRBV30 and TRBJ2-6; a possible D gene is TRBD2 (5 bases). The CDR3 has 13 residues. V lost 4 bases and J 2 bases, leaving 6 bases between the germline ends. Germline CDR1 GTSNPN, CDR2 SVGIG (reference sequence). CDR3 region: CAWKEAGANVLTF. The CDR3 bases are TGTGCCTGGAAGGAGGCTGGGGCCAACGTCCTGACTTTC.

The rearrangement joins TRBV7-9 to TRBJ1-1, with TRBD1 matching 9 bases. The CDR3 contains 15 residues. The V gene's germline CDR1 is SEHNR and CDR2 FQNEAQ (reference sequence). V lost 2 bases and J lost 4; bases outside the gene matches: 5. CDR3 sequence (DNA): TGTGCCAGCAGCTTAAGTCTGACAGGGGGCACTGAAGCTTTCTTT. Protein: CASSLSLTGGTEAFF.

The chain employs TRBV25-1 and TRBJ2-7, with 8 bases fitting TRBD1. This CDR3 comprises 13 residues. CDR1 is MGHDK and CDR2 is SYGVNS in the germline V gene. V was clipped by 5 bases and J by 4 bases; unmatched bases: 4. The CDR3 region is CASSIQGAYEQYF. CDR3 nucleotides: TGTGCCAGCAGTATCCAGGGGGCTTACGAGCAGTACTTC.

The chain has TRBV14 and TRBJ1-5, with D maybe TRBD1 (5 bases). The germline V gene has CDR1 SGHDN and CDR2 FVKESK. This CDR3 is 13 amino acids long. V was clipped by 1 base and J by 6 bases, with 7 bases between them. The CDR3 spells CASSQVQGQPQHF. DNA of the CDR3: TGTGCCAGCAGCCAAGTCCAGGGTCAGCCCCAGCATTTT.

This rearrangement joins TRBV9 to TRBJ1-2; 8 nucleotides agree with TRBD1. Germline assignment: CDR1 SGDLS and CDR2 YYNGEE. With 0 bases clipped from V and 4 bases from J, the junction kept 8 bases outside the gene matches. This CDR3 has 16 residues. CDR3 sequence (DNA): TGTGCCAGCAGCGTAGGTCGACAGGGGATATCCTATGGCTACACCTTC. This codes for CASSVGRQGISYGYTF.

The chain has TRBV11-2 and TRBJ2-7; TRBD2 matches at 9 bases. CDR3 size: 14 residues. Germline V gene sequence: CDR1 SGHAT, CDR2 FQNNGV. With V trimmed by 1 base and J by 6 bases, 4 bases remained unmatched. The CDR3: CASSLVPAGGEQYF. Here the CDR3 DNA reads TGTGCCAGCAGCTTAGTTCCAGCGGGAGGCGAGCAGTACTTC.

The CDR3 sequence: CASSLQGGSPYEQYF. CDR3 nucleotide sequence: TGTGCCAGTAGTCTGCAGGGAGGTTCCCCCTACGAGCAGTACTTC. The rearrangement links TRBV19 to TRBJ2-7; perhaps TRBD2 as D (6 bases). Per the germline V gene, CDR1 is LNHDA and CDR2 is SQIVND (reference sequence). The V and J ends lost 5 bases and 2 bases respectively, with 16 bases between them. The CDR3 is made up of 15 amino acids.

This clone is a singleton in its sample. The chain has TRBV6-5 and TRBJ2-7; 10 bases are shared with TRBD1. This CDR3 has 14 residues. The V segment lost 8 bases and the J segment 2 bases; nucleotides outside the gene matches: 6. Germline lookup yields CDR1 MNHEY and CDR2 SVGAGI. As DNA, the CDR3 is TGTGCCAGCGGACTCGGACAGGGGGCCTACGAGCAGTACTTC. It codes for CASGLGQGAYEQYF.

The V gene is TRBV4-2, the J gene TRBJ2-7; D might be TRBD1 (6 bases). The CDR3 has 14 amino acids. Per germline, CDR1 LGHNA and CDR2 YNFKEQ. V shed 1 base and J shed 2 bases, with 9 bases lying between them. The DNA of the CDR3 is TGTGCCAGCAGCCAAGGACAGGAAACCTACGAGCAGTACTTC. Translating gives CASSQGQETYEQYF.

The chain joins TRBV5-1 to TRBJ2-5, with 7 bases aligning to TRBD1. J gave up 2 bases and V 4 bases, and 8 bases lay outside the gene matches. The CDR3 is 15 residues long. The germline V gene has CDR1 SGHRS and CDR2 YFSETQ. The CDR3, as DNA: TGCGCCAGCAGCCCCCGGGACAGTCAACAAGAGACCCAGTACTTC. Protein product: CASSPRDSQQETQYF.

The chain uses TRBV19 and TRBJ2-1, with D possibly being TRBD1 (6 bases). CDR3 length: 14 amino acids. V lost 3 bases and J lost 8, with 14 bases in between. Germline CDR1 is LNHDA and CDR2 is SQIVND (reference sequence). Here the CDR3 reads CASSIRQGFHEQFF. Here the CDR3 DNA reads TGTGCCAGTAGTATTAGGCAGGGGTTCCATGAGCAGTTCTTC. Based on the CDR3 plus reference TRBV19 and TRBJ2-1, the full variable domain is DGGITQSPKYLFRKEGQNVTLSCEQNLNHDAMYWYRQDPGQGLRLIYYSQIVNDFQKGDIAEGYSVSREKKESFPLTVTSAQKNPTAFYLCASSIRQGFHEQFFGPGTRLTVL.

This clone was seen only once. The J gene is TRBJ2-3, the V gene TRBV5-1; 10 bases line up with TRBD2. V dropped 3 bases and J dropped 5; count of bases not matched to a gene: 6. The CDR3 covers 15 residues. Per germline, CDR1 SGHRS and CDR2 YFSETQ. The CDR3 protein is CASSSGTSEGDTQYF. For the CDR3, the DNA is TGCGCCAGCAGCTCAGGGACTAGCGAGGGAGATACGCAGTATTTT. The whole variable domain, filled in from reference TRBV5-1 and TRBJ2-3, reads KAGVTQTPRYLIKTRGQQVTLSCSPISGHRSVSWYQQTPGQGLQFLFEYFSETQRNKGNFPGRFSGRQFSNSRSEMNVSTLELGDSALYLCASSSGTSEGDTQYFGPGTRLTVL.

The chain has TRBV5-1 and TRBJ1-2; possible D gene TRBD1, 6 bases. The V end lost 3 bases, the J end lost 3 bases, and 12 bases lay between the germline ends. CDR1 SGHRS and CDR2 YFSETQ come from the germline V gene. The CDR3 runs 14 residues. CDR3 coding DNA: TGCGCCAGCAGCTCCAGGGGTTGGGACTATGGCTACACCTTC. Translating gives CASSSRGWDYGYTF.

This chain links TRBV7-2 with TRBJ2-7; 7 bases map to TRBD2. The CDR3 length is 15 residues. V gave up 1 base and J gave up 3 bases; unmatched junction bases: 6. CDR1 is SGHTA and CDR2 is FQGNSA in the germline V gene. In DNA form, the CDR3 reads TGTGCCAGCAGCTTAGGGGCTAGCGGTTACTACGAGCAGTACTTC. Translating gives CASSLGASGYYEQYF. Filled out from reference TRBV7-2 and TRBJ2-7, the complete variable domain reads GAGVSQSPSNKVTEKGKDVELRCDPISGHTALYWYRQSLGQGLEFLIYFQGNSAPDKSGLPSDRFSAERTGGSVSTLTIQRTQQEDSAVYLCASSLGASGYYEQYFGPGTRLTVT.

On this clone: This same CDR3 is encoded by further DNA sequences in the sample. This rearrangement joins TRBV5-1 to TRBJ2-7; D not resolved. This CDR3 is 13 amino acids long. CDR1 and CDR2 from the germline V gene are SGHRS and YFSETQ. V dropped 0 bases and J dropped 7 bases, with 11 bases sitting between them. The CDR3 is CASSLGVRKEQYF. The CDR3, as DNA: TGCGCCAGCAGCTTGGGCGTCCGAAAAGAGCAGTACTTC.

The J gene is TRBJ2-7, the V gene TRBV15; the match to TRBD1 covers 7 bases. J lost 2 bases, V lost 4 bases, and 8 bases had no gene match. Germline CDR1 reads LNHNV; CDR2 reads YYDKDF (reference sequence). The CDR3 is 15 residues long. CDR3 loop: CATSKERQGPYEQYF. The CDR3 DNA follows: TGTGCCACCAGCAAAGAAAGACAGGGTCCCTACGAGCAGTACTTC.

The chain has TRBV29-1 and TRBJ1-2; D is uncertain. V lost 4 bases, J lost 8 bases, and 17 bases lay in between. The CDR3 is 13 residues long. Germline CDR1 and CDR2: SQVTM and ANQGSEA. The CDR3, as DNA: TGCAGCGTTGGATTCGTATACTCCCGGGGCTACACCTTC. This translates into CSVGFVYSRGYTF.

This rearrangement joins TRBV23-1 to TRBJ1-1; 8 bases line up with TRBD1. TRBV23-1 is an ORF; its function is uncertain. The CDR3 runs 16 residues. The V and J ends lost 7 bases and 3 bases, in that order; junction bases with no gene match: 13. CDR3 protein: CASTDRAPLMDTEAFF. DNA of the CDR3: TGCGCCAGCACGGACAGGGCGCCCTTGATGGACACTGAAGCTTTCTTT.